This T cell receptor (beta chain) derives from a study of blood T cell repertoires in COVID-19. Across the study: COVID-19 samples, acute and convalescent, were from the United States, Italy and Spain. From T cells, B-cell-depleted T cells, or PBMCs came the material, which was cDNA or gDNA.

Under the authors' procedure: Reference gene primer amplification gave nucleated cell count estimates. This table comes from immunoSEQ multiplex PCR, and its TCRdb copy is limited to in-frame clones, with some not included. Clonal size and the V and J genes are those of that table, whereas D and trimming came from the DNA. In the table there are 250,000 to 300,000 clones, around four fifths of which are singletons. Material for sequencing was peripheral blood. This receptor was identified in a man between 60 and 75 years old who had recovered from COVID-19.

CDR3: CASSQPSGGAYEQYF. CDR3 DNA sequence: TGTGCCAGCAGCCAACCTAGCGGGGGGGCCTACGAGCAGTACTTC. V is TRBV4-2 and J is TRBJ2-7, with TRBD2 matching 12 bases. The trim removed 2 bases at V and 2 bases at J, leaving 1 base unmatched. Germline lookup yields CDR1 LGHNA and CDR2 YNFKEQ. The CDR3 totals 15 residues.